The 10 T cell receptor beta chains reported below all come from one sample, sequenced in a study of T cell responses to AZD1222 COVID-19 vaccine. Here immunoSEQ multiplex PCR was the method, and the copy in TCRdb shows in-frame clones only, minus some. The sample yields 150,000 to 180,000 clones, around 89% seen once. The specimen comprised peripheral blood, sampled on day 0 of AZD1222 vaccination. These receptors originate from an adult in good health.

The chain links TRBV3-1 (or the pseudogene TRBV3-2) to TRBJ1-4; D is perhaps TRBD1 (6 bases). Germline loops: CDR1 LGHDT, CDR2 YNNKEL (reference sequence). Trimming stripped 4 bases from V and 8 bases from J, with 11 bases between. The CDR3 covers 13 residues. CDR3 nucleotides: TGTGCCAGCAGCCCCCTAGGGGGGGAAAAACTGTTTTTT. Translation: CASSPLGGEKLFF.

This sequence joins TRBV29-1 and TRBJ1-1, with D tentatively TRBD1 (6 bases). CDR3 length: 13 residues. With 7 bases removed from V and 1 base from J, the gap between germline ends came to 13 bases. Germline CDR1 and CDR2: SQVTM and ANQGSEA. CDR3 in DNA: TGCAGCGCTGCACAGGGTTCGAACACTGAAGCTTTCTTT. As protein: CSAAQGSNTEAFF. Filled out from reference TRBV29-1 and TRBJ1-1, the complete variable domain reads SAVISQKPSRDICQRGTSLTIQCQVDSQVTMMFWYRQQPGQSLTLIATANQGSEATYESGFVIDKFPISRPNLTFSTLTVSNMSPEDSSIYLCSAAQGSNTEAFFGQGTRLTVV.

The rearrangement uses TRBV4-2 and TRBJ1-1; no clear D gene. CDR1 is LGHNA, CDR2 YNFKEQ, per germline. The CDR3 has 14 residues. The V end lost 0 bases, the J end lost 5 bases, and 10 bases lay between the germline ends. CDR3 loop: CASSQELLRTEAFF. The CDR3 DNA is TGTGCCAGCAGCCAAGAACTGCTCAGAACTGAAGCTTTCTTT.

The gene calls are TRBV4-1 and TRBJ2-1; 9 bases are a match to TRBD1. The CDR3 is 17 residues long. The trim removed 1 base at V and 3 bases at J, leaving 7 bases unmatched. Germline values: CDR1 MGHRA, CDR2 YSYEKL. The CDR3 nucleotides are TGCGCCAGCAGCCAAGCCCCGACAGGGGGTCGCTACAATGAGCAGTTCTTC. It specifies CASSQAPTGGRYNEQFF.

Regarding this clone: The junction does not match germline at one end; this may be a read error. The V call is TRBV4-1, the J call TRBJ2-1; 11 bases are a match to TRBD1. CDR3 length: 16 residues. From germline, CDR1 is MGHRA and CDR2 YSYEKL. CDR3 sequence: CASSQDSPRTGGMRLF. The CDR3, as DNA: TGCGCCAGCAGCCAAGATTCCCCGCGGACAGGGGGCATGAGACTCTTC.

This chain links TRBV18 with TRBJ1-6; the match to TRBD1 covers 7 bases. J gave up 11 bases and V 3 bases, and 4 bases lay outside the gene matches. CDR3 length equals 13 residues. The germline CDR1 and CDR2 sequences are KGHSH and LQKENI. CDR3 region: CASSPGQEAPLHF. The DNA for the CDR3 is TGTGCCAGCTCACCTGGACAGGAAGCACCCCTCCACTTT.

The rearrangement uses TRBV29-1 and TRBJ1-4; 8 bases agree with TRBD1. Germline V CDR1 and CDR2: SQVTM, ANQGSEA. Losses at the gene ends were 4 bases for V and 8 bases for J; bases not matched to a gene: 9. The CDR3 covers 14 residues. CDR3 in DNA: TGCAGCGTTGGCGCAGGGGGCTCGAGCGAAAAACTGTTTTTT. Translation gives CSVGAGGSSEKLFF.

The chain recombines TRBV7-2 with TRBJ2-7, with TRBD2 identical over 9 bases. Germline V lookup: CDR1 SGHTA, CDR2 FQGNSA. This CDR3 is built from 15 residues. After removal of 1 base from V and 5 bases from J, the junction contained 6 bases not matched to a gene. The CDR3 spells CASSLVAGGLDEQYF. The CDR3 DNA is TGTGCCAGCAGCTTAGTTGCGGGGGGGCTGGACGAGCAGTACTTC.

V gene TRBV18 combines with J gene TRBJ1-2; TRBD1 agrees at 8 bases. With 0 bases clipped from V and 8 bases from J, the junction kept 8 bases outside the gene matches. Germline assignment: CDR1 KGHSH and CDR2 LQKENI. The CDR3 covers 15 residues. CDR3 coding DNA: TGTGCCAGCTCACCACCGCACAGGGGGGAGAGGGGCTACACCTTC. Translating gives CASSPPHRGERGYTF.

This rearrangement joins TRBV14 to TRBJ2-3, with TRBD2 identical over 10 bases. The germline V gene has CDR1 SGHDN and CDR2 FVKESK. V dropped 1 base and J dropped 5; count of bases not matched to a gene: 9. CDR3 length: 17 residues. CDR3 DNA: TGTGCCAGCAGCCAAGGCTCAAGCGGGGGGGCCCAAGATACGCAGTATTTT. Amino acid sequence: CASSQGSSGGAQDTQYF. The variable domain in full, completed from reference TRBV14 and TRBJ2-3, reads EAGVTQFPSHSVIEKGQTVTLRCDPISGHDNLYWYRRVMGKEIKFLLHFVKESKQDESGMPNNRFLAERTGGTYSTLKVQPAELEDSGVYFCASSQGSSGGAQDTQYFGPGTRLTVL.